This T cell receptor (beta chain) was sequenced during a study of blood T cell repertoires in COVID-19. Study in general: COVID-19 samples collected from the United States, Italy and Spain covered acute and convalescent phases.

The length of the CDR3 is 13 residues. The V end lost 0 bases, the J end lost 5 bases, and 6 bases lay between the germline ends. Germline values: CDR1 SSHAT, CDR2 FNYEAQ (reference sequence). As handled by the study authors: Amplification of reference gene primers was used by the study to estimate nucleated cell counts. Libraries were prepared by immunoSEQ multiplex PCR; TCRdb keeps only in-frame clonotypes and omits some of them. V, J and clone size were drawn from that table, and D and trimming were deduced from the DNA. The sample contains 100,000 to 120,000 clones, 75% to 90% of which appear only once.

The source material was peripheral blood. The chain employs TRBV7-7 and TRBJ2-3; D is undetermined. The clonotype comes from a woman aged 40 to 50 with acute or convalescent COVID-19. The CDR3 loop is CASSLAAGDTQYF. The CDR3 DNA reads TGTGCCAGCAGCTTAGCGGCAGGAGATACGCAGTATTTT.